This TCR beta chain was sequenced in a study of cytomegalovirus exposure and HLA in healthy donors. Whole-study results and caveats: Researchers catalogued 164 TCR beta chains as cytomegalovirus-associated.

Using immunoSEQ multiplex PCR, the repertoire was profiled, and TCRdb retains in-frame clones only, with some absent. The sample has 200,000 to 300,000 clones, more than 75% seen once. In the case of this clone: What it recognizes is unknown.

V was clipped by 3 bases and J by 1 base, with 16 bases between them. The CDR3 consists of 16 residues. Germline assignment: CDR1 SGHRS and CDR2 YFSETQ. The sequence was collected from a man in his late teens or twenties in good health and CMV-seropositive. Sample: PBMCs. The rearrangement uses TRBV5-1 and TRBJ1-1; a weak D match, TRBD1 (6 bases). The CDR3 loop reads CASSSIHRDQNTEAFF. The CDR3 nucleotides are TGCGCCAGCAGCTCTATCCACAGGGACCAGAACACTGAAGCTTTCTTT.